One and the same sample provided the 6 T cell receptor beta chains below, sequenced in a study of STAT5B mutations in CD4+ large granular lymphocyte leukemia (dated by TCRdb to 2021 to 2024). Library preparation employed the immunoSEQ multiplex PCR assay. The immuneACCESS repertoire file appears here via TCRdb, limited to in-frame rearrangements. These files lack a portion of the clones; in checked studies, under half of the deficit traces to unresolved V genes, and the cause of the others is not known. Within this sample are 30,000 to 40,000 clones, with roughly 71% of them counted one time only. The top ten hold approximately 2.5% of the sample. Sample: CD4+ T cells from blood buffy coats. The receptors were sampled from a human donor in good health.

This clone was detected only once. The rearrangement links TRBV18 to TRBJ1-4, with D uncertain. Trimming left V 4 bases short and J 0 bases short, with 9 bases between. The CDR3 has 15 residues. Germline values: CDR1 KGHSH, CDR2 LQKENI. CDR3 sequence (DNA): TGTGCCAGCTCACGGTTCGCTGCAACTAATGAAAAACTGTTTTTT. Its protein product is CASSRFAATNEKLFF.

This chain uses TRBV9 with TRBJ1-5; D unresolved. The germline gives CDR1 SGDLS, CDR2 YYNGEE. The CDR3 consists of 14 residues. Trimming stripped 7 bases from V and 4 bases from J, with 15 bases between. CDR3 DNA: TGTGCCAGCGGGCTCGGGCTGACTAATCAGCCCCAGCATTTT. This sequence encodes CASGLGLTNQPQHF.

The chain combines TRBV7-2 with TRBJ1-6; 7 bases fit TRBD1. In germline, CDR1 is SGHTA, CDR2 FQGNSA. V lost 2 bases to trimming and J lost 5 bases; unmatched junction nucleotides: 3. The length of the CDR3 is 15 residues. CDR3: CASSLLQGDNSPLHF. As DNA, the CDR3 is TGTGCCAGCAGCTTACTGCAGGGGGATAATTCACCCCTCCACTTT.

A single count supports this clone. The chain recombines TRBV6-5 with TRBJ2-7, with 8 bases aligning to TRBD1. CDR1 is MNHEY, CDR2 SVGAGI, per germline. CDR3 length equals 15 residues. V was clipped by 2 bases and J by 2 bases; unmatched bases: 5. CDR3: CASSYTPGQAYEQYF. Here the CDR3 DNA reads TGTGCCAGCAGTTACACCCCGGGACAGGCCTACGAGCAGTACTTC.

The V gene is TRBV7-2, the J gene TRBJ2-1; D may be TRBD1 (6 bases). V was pared by 1 base and J by 0 bases, with 7 bases between. Germline CDR1 SGHTA, CDR2 FQGNSA. This CDR3 spans 15 amino acids. DNA of the CDR3: TGTGCCAGCAGCTTAGGAGGGGGCTCCTACAATGAGCAGTTCTTC. Translating it yields CASSLGGGSYNEQFF.

The CDR3 DNA reads TGTGCCAGCTCACCACTAAAGGGGGCGAGTCCTATCTACACCTTC. It yields the protein CASSPLKGASPIYTF. The gene calls are TRBV18 and TRBJ1-2; 7 nucleotides line up with TRBD1. This CDR3 contains 15 residues. The trim removed 1 base at V and 10 bases at J, leaving 12 bases unmatched. Germline CDR1 KGHSH, CDR2 LQKENI.